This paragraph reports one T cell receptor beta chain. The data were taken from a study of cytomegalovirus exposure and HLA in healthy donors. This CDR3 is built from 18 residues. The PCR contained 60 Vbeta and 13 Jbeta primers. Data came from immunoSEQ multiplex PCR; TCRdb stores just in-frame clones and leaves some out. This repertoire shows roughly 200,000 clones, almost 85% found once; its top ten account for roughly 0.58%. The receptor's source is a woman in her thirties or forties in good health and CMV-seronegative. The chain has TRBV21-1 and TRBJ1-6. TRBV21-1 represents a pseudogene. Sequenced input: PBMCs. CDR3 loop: CASSLEGGVGSYNSPLHF. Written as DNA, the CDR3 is TGTGCCAGCAGCTTAGAGGGGGGGGTGGGGTCCTATAATTCACCCCTCCACTTT.